This T cell receptor (beta chain) was captured by sequencing in a study of T cell clonality in common variable immunodeficiency. This clone was observed at least ten times. The read falls 3 residues short of the CDR3 end, and the missing part is taken from the germline J gene. Libraries were prepared by immunoSEQ multiplex PCR; TCRdb keeps only in-frame clonotypes and omits some of them. Observed in the sample are approximately 60,000 clones, none of them singletons. The CDR3 has 12 residues. V was clipped by 8 bases and J by 3 bases; unmatched bases: 3. CDR1 is MDHEN and CDR2 is SYDVKM in the germline V gene.

Sequenced: peripheral blood mononuclear cells. V usage is TRBV28 and J usage is TRBJ1-1; 7 bases line up with TRBD1. The sequence was obtained from a person between 18 and 75 years old in good health. The part of the CDR3 DNA that was read is TGTGCCAGCCGGGACAGCTACACTGAA. It specifies CASRDSYTE. In full, the CDR3 reads CASRDSYTEAFF.